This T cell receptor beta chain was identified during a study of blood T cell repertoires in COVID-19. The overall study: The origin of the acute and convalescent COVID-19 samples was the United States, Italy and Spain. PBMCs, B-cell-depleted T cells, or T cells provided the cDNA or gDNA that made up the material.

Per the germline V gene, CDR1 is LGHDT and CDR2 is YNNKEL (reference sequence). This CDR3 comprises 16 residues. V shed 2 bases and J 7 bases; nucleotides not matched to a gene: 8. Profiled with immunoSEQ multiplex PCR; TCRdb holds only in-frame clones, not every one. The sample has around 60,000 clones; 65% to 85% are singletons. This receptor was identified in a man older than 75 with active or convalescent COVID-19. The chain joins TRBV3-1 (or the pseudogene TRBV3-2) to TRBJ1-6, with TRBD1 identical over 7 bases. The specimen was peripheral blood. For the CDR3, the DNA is TGTGCCAGCAGCCAATGGCAGGGGGTAGGGAATTCACCCCTCCACTTT. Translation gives CASSQWQGVGNSPLHF.